This T cell receptor beta chain was obtained from a study of response to subunit inactivated influenza vaccine. Findings and limits, study-wide: With each seasonal influenza vaccination, the authors suggested, few new T cells are recruited.

There are 15 residues in the CDR3. Trimming took off 4 bases at V and 8 bases at J, with 19 bases between the two ends. The germline CDR1 and CDR2 sequences are MNHEY and SVGEGT. On this clonotype: Its target is not known.

Via MiXCR, TCRdb re-called the RT-PCR reads, giving one row per CDR3 protein. The table includes approximately 520,000 distinct CDR3 sequences, about 25% detected once. This chain links TRBV6-2 or TRBV6-3 with TRBJ2-3; a weak D match, TRBD1 (6 bases). The material sequenced was CD4+ T cells sorted from PBMCs, taken 5 to 6 days after vaccination. This sequence was found in a man in his fifties or sixties who received an inactivated influenza vaccine. CDR3 sequence: CASSSTGTTGSTQYF. The CDR3, as DNA: TGTGCCAGCAGTTCTACGGGGACAACAGGGAGTACGCAGTATTTT.